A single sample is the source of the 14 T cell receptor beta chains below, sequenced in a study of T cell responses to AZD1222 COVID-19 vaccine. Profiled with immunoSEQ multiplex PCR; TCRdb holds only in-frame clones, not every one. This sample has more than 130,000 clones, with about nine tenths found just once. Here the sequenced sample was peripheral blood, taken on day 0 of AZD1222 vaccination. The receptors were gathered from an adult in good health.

CDR3 nucleotides: TGTGCCATCAGTGAGACCGGACAGGGGGCGGCCTCCTATAATTCACCCCTCCACTTT. This translates into CAISETGQGAASYNSPLHF. The V call is TRBV10-3, the J call TRBJ1-6, with 11 positions matching TRBD1. The V gene end was trimmed by 2 bases and the J gene end by 0 bases; junction bases not matched to a gene: 6. Germline V lookup: CDR1 ENHRY, CDR2 SYGVKD. The CDR3 consists of 19 residues.

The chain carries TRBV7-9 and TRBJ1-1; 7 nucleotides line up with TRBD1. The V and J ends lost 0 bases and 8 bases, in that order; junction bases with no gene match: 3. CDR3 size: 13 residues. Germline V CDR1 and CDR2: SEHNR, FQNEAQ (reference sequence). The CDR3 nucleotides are TGTGCCAGCAGCTTAGCTGGGGACAGAGAAGCTTTCTTT. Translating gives CASSLAGDREAFF. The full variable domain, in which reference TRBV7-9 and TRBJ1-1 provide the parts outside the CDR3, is DTGVSQNPRHKITKRGQNVTFRCDPISEHNRLYWYRQTLGQGPEFLTYFQNEAQLEKSRLLSDRFSAERPKGSFSTLEIQRTEQGDSAMYLCASSLAGDREAFFGQGTRLTVV.

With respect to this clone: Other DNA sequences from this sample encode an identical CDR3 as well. CDR3 DNA: TGCAGTGCCCACAGCACAGATACGCAGTATTTT. Translation: CSAHSTDTQYF. The V gene is TRBV20-1, the J gene TRBJ2-3; D unresolved. The CDR3 runs 11 residues. In germline, CDR1 is DFQATT, CDR2 SNEGSKA (reference sequence). V gave up 6 bases and J gave up 0 bases, with 4 bases separating them.

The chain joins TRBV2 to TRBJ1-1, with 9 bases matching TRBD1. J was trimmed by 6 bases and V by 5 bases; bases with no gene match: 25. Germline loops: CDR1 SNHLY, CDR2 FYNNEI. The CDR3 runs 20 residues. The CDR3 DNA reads TGTGCCAGCAGTCAAGACAGGGGGGATATCGGATCGGGTAGCTCAGCTGAAGCTTTCTTT. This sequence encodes CASSQDRGDIGSGSSAEAFF. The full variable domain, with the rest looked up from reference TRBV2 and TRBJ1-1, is EPEVTQTPSHQVTQMGQEVILRCVPISNHLYFYWYRQILGQKVEFLVSFYNNEISEKSEIFDDQFSVERPDGSNFTLKIRSTKLEDSAMYFCASSQDRGDIGSGSSAEAFFGQGTRLTVV.

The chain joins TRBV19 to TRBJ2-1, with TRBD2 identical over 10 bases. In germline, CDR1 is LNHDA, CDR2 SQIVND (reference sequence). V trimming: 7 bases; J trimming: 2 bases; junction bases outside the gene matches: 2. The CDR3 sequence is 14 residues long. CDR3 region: CASKTSGTYNEQFF. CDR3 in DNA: TGTGCCAGTAAAACTAGCGGGACCTACAATGAGCAGTTCTTC.

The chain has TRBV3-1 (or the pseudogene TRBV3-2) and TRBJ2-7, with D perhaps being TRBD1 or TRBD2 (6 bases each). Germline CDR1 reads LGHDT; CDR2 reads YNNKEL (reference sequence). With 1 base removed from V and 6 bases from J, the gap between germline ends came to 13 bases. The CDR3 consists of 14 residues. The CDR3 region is CASSQVGGRSEQYF. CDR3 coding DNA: TGTGCCAGCAGCCAAGTAGGGGGGCGCTCCGAGCAGTACTTC.

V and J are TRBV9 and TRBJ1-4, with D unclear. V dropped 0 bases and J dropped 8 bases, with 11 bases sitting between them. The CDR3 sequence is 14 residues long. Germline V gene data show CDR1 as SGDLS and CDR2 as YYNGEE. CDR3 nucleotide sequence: TGTGCCAGCAGCGTAGACTGGGGTAGGGAAAAACTGTTTTTT. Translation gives CASSVDWGREKLFF. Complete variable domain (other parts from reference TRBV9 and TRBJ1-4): DSGVTQTPKHLITATGQRVTLRCSPRSGDLSVYWYQQSLDQGLQFLIQYYNGEERAKGNILERFSAQQFPDLHSELNLSSLELGDSALYFCASSVDWGREKLFFGSGTQLSVL.

The CDR3, as DNA: TGTGCCACCAGTGACCCAGACGGAGGAGATGGTTACGAGCAGTACTTC. This gives the protein CATSDPDGGDGYEQYF. This chain joins TRBV24-1 and TRBJ2-7; D may be TRBD2 (5 bases). Germline CDR1 KGHDR, CDR2 SFDVKD. There are 16 residues in the CDR3. Trimming cost V 4 bases and J 4 bases, with 19 bases left between them.

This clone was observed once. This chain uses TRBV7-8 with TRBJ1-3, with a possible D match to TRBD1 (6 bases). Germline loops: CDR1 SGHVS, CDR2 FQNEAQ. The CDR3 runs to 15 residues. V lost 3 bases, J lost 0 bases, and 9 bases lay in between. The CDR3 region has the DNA TGTGCCAGCAGCTTTACAGGGAACTCTGGAAACACCATATATTTT. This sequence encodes CASSFTGNSGNTIYF.

CDR3 region: CASSSIAGGPYEQFF. The CDR3 bases are TGTGCCAGCAGCTCCATAGCGGGGGGGCCCTATGAGCAGTTCTTC. The chain joins TRBV5-4 to TRBJ2-1; 11 positions agree with TRBD2. Germline V gene data show CDR1 as SGHNT and CDR2 as YYREEE (reference sequence). V dropped 3 bases and J dropped 8; count of bases not matched to a gene: 7. CDR3 size: 15 residues.

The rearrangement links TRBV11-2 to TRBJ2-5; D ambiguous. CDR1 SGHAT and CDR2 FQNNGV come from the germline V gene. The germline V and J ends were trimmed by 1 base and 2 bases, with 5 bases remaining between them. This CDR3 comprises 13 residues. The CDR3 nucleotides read TGTGCCAGCAGCTTAGGTGGTCAAGAGACCCAGTACTTC. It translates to CASSLGGQETQYF.

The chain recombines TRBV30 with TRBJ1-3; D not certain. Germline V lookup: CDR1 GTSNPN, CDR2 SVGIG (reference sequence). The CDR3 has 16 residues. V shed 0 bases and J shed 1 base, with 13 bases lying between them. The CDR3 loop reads CAWSVVGRPSGNTIYF. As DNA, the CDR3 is TGTGCCTGGAGTGTTGTAGGCAGGCCTTCTGGAAACACCATATATTTT.

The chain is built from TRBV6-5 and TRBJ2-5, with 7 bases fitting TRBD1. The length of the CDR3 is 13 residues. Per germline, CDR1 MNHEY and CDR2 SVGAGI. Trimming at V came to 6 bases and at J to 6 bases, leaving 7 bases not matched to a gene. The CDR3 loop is CASRQGGLKTQYF. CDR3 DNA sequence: TGTGCCAGCAGGCAAGGGGGCCTAAAGACCCAGTACTTC.

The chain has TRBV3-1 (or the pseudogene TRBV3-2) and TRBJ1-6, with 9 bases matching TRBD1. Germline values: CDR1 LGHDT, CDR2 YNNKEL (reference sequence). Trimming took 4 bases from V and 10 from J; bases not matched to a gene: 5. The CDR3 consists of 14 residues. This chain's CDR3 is CASSLRQGESPLHF. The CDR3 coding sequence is TGTGCCAGCAGCCTACGACAGGGGGAATCACCCCTCCACTTT.